The rows below give T cell receptor beta chains drawn from one sample of a study of shared clonotypes between healthy human individuals. Profiled with immunoSEQ multiplex PCR; TCRdb holds only in-frame clones, not every one. The table shows hundreds of thousands of clones, with around nine tenths occurring only once. The sample taken for sequencing was memory CD8+ T cells sorted from blood. These receptors were collected from a man in his late teens or twenties in good health. Both conserved end residues are part of each CDR3. D genes are given only for firm matches.

TRBV28	TRBJ2-5	TRBD2	CASRIAGVRWQETQYF	TGTGCCAGCAGGATAGCGGGGGTTAGGTGGCAAGAGACCCAGTACTTC
TRBV7-9	TRBJ1-1	.	CASSPQGWVEAFF	TGTGCCAGCAGCCCCCAGGGATGGGTTGAAGCTTTCTTT
TRBV11-2	TRBJ2-7	TRBD2	CASSSRLASSYEQYF	TGTGCCAGCAGCTCCCGACTAGCGAGCTCCTACGAGCAGTACTTC
TRBV5-4	TRBJ1-2	TRBD1	CASSPPKVGTGFLLGYTF	TGTGCCAGCAGCCCGCCAAAGGTTGGGACAGGGTTTCTTCTTGGCTACACCTTC
TRBV29-1	TRBJ2-2	.	CSVDMGANTGELFF	TGCAGCGTTGACATGGGTGCGAACACCGGGGAGCTGTTTTTT
TRBV27	TRBJ1-2	.	CASSDDTNYGYTF	TGTGCCAGCAGCGATGACACGAACTATGGCTACACCTTC
TRBV10-1	TRBJ2-2	.	CASSEGRWRERNTGELFF	TGCGCCAGCAGTGAGGGGAGGTGGAGGGAGAGGAACACCGGGGAGCTGTTTTTT
TRBV27	TRBJ2-5	TRBD1	CASSPTGVQETQYF	TGTGCCAGCAGTCCCACAGGGGTTCAAGAGACCCAGTACTTC
TRBV7-3	TRBJ2-1	TRBD2	CASSQGLAGRNEQFF	TGTGCCAGCAGCCAAGGACTAGCGGGTAGGAATGAGCAGTTCTTC
TRBV7-9	TRBJ2-3	.	CASRMDPTDTQYF	TGTGCCAGCCGAATGGATCCCACAGATACGCAGTATTTT
TRBV28	TRBJ1-5	TRBD1	CASSLSGGTGSFENNQPQHF	TGTGCCAGCAGTTTGTCCGGCGGGACAGGGAGTTTTGAGAATAATCAGCCCCAGCATTTT